This T cell receptor (beta chain) was found in a study of cytomegalovirus exposure and HLA in healthy donors. V was trimmed by 0 bases and J by 2 bases, leaving 15 bases between them. This CDR3 has 16 residues. Germline V CDR1 and CDR2: SGHRS, YFSETQ. TCRdb's table, derived via immunoSEQ multiplex PCR, lists solely in-frame clones and lacks some. Here the sample spans about 190,000 clones, about 86% being singletons. The source material was PBMCs. The gene calls are TRBV5-1 and TRBJ2-7; D perhaps matches TRBD2 (6 bases). The receptor was derived from a woman aged 18-29 years in good health and CMV-seropositive. CDR3 region: CASSLEGGPVPYEQYF. The CDR3 coding sequence is TGCGCCAGCAGCTTGGAGGGAGGTCCCGTTCCCTACGAGCAGTACTTC. The full variable domain, with the rest looked up from reference TRBV5-1 and TRBJ2-7, is KAGVTQTPRYLIKTRGQQVTLSCSPISGHRSVSWYQQTPGQGLQFLFEYFSETQRNKGNFPGRFSGRQFSNSRSEMNVSTLELGDSALYLCASSLEGGPVPYEQYFGPGTRLTVT.